These 24 T cell receptor beta chains were sequenced from one sample in a study of shared clonotypes between healthy human individuals. The assay was immunoSEQ multiplex PCR, and TCRdb's table has in-frame clones only and misses some. The sample carries some 500,000 clones, about 96% recorded once. The sequenced sample was naive CD4+ T cells sorted from blood. Subset defined: CD45RA+ positively selected. The receptors originated from a woman aged 25-40 years in good health.

The chain links TRBV7-9 to TRBJ2-6; D remains ambiguous. The CDR3 extends over 15 amino acids. Germline V CDR1 and CDR2: SEHNR, FQNEAQ (reference sequence). With 5 bases removed from V and 0 bases from J, the gap between germline ends came to 8 bases. The CDR3 loop is CASSAANSGANVLTF. The CDR3 DNA is TGTGCCAGCAGCGCCGCGAACTCTGGGGCCAACGTCCTGACTTTC.

The chain carries TRBV28 and TRBJ2-7; D is possibly TRBD1 (7 bases). V gave up 5 bases and J gave up 3 bases, with 17 bases separating them. The CDR3 spans 15 residues. The germline gives CDR1 MDHEN, CDR2 SYDVKM. CDR3 sequence reads: CASSRTAGQYYEQYF. CDR3 DNA: TGTGCCAGCAGTCGTACCGCGGGACAGTACTACGAGCAGTACTTC.

V usage is TRBV6-1 and J usage is TRBJ2-5; TRBD2 agrees at 11 bases. Unmatched junction bases numbered 6, after V lost 7 bases and J lost 5 bases. The CDR3 is made up of 14 amino acids. CDR1 and CDR2 (germline): MNHNS, SASEGT. The CDR3 loop reads CASKLAGVWETQYF. CDR3 DNA sequence: TGTGCCAGCAAACTAGCGGGAGTTTGGGAGACCCAGTACTTC.

V usage is TRBV2 and J usage is TRBJ1-1; no definite D call. V was clipped by 4 bases and J by 1 base, with 7 bases between them. The CDR3 contains 13 residues. CDR1 is SNHLY, CDR2 FYNNEI, per germline. The CDR3 DNA sequence: TGTGCCAGCAGTGTGAGTAGGAACACTGAAGCTTTCTTT. Translation gives CASSVSRNTEAFF.

The chain combines TRBV7-7 with TRBJ2-3; 7 bases align to TRBD2. The length of the CDR3 is 15 residues. After removal of 1 base from V and 3 bases from J, the junction contained 4 bases not matched to a gene. From germline, CDR1 is SSHAT and CDR2 FNYEAQ (reference sequence). The CDR3 DNA is TGTGCCAGCAGCTTAGGTCCAGCGGGAACAGATACGCAGTATTTT. It is translated as CASSLGPAGTDTQYF.

This clone was detected once. This chain uses TRBV19 with TRBJ1-1; no reliable D call. This CDR3 comprises 16 residues. CDR1 is LNHDA and CDR2 is SQIVND in the germline V gene (reference sequence). The V gene lost 5 bases and the J gene lost 0 bases, with 16 bases spanning the gap. The CDR3 region has the DNA TGTGCCAGTAGTTCCCTTGGGGAATGGGTGAACACTGAAGCTTTCTTT. Its protein is CASSSLGEWVNTEAFF. The full variable domain, completed using reference TRBV19 and TRBJ1-1, is DGGITQSPKYLFRKEGQNVTLSCEQNLNHDAMYWYRQDPGQGLRLIYYSQIVNDFQKGDIAEGYSVSREKKESFPLTVTSAQKNPTAFYLCASSSLGEWVNTEAFFGQGTRLTVV.

This rearrangement joins TRBV28 to TRBJ1-4, with 7 bases matching TRBD1. The CDR3 length is 12 residues. The germline V gene has CDR1 MDHEN and CDR2 SYDVKM. The J segment lost 5 bases and the V segment lost 8 bases, leaving 2 bases of the junction unmatched. The CDR3 region has the DNA TGTGCCAGCGGGACAGCCAATGAAAAACTGTTTTTT. Translating it yields CASGTANEKLFF.

This chain joins TRBV14 and TRBJ2-1; D tentatively reads TRBD1 or TRBD2 (6 bases each). The CDR3 is made up of 13 amino acids. Trimming cost V 0 bases and J 10 bases, with 10 bases left between them. Per the germline V gene, CDR1 is SGHDN and CDR2 is FVKESK. The chain's CDR3 is CASSQEEGGEQFF. Written as DNA, the CDR3 is TGTGCCAGCAGCCAAGAGGAGGGGGGCGAGCAGTTCTTC.

CDR3 bases: TGTGCCAGTAACTCCCAGAGGAGAGGCACTGAAGCTTTCTTT. This sequence encodes CASNSQRRGTEAFF. This chain links TRBV19 with TRBJ1-1; no definite D call. Germline V gene sequence: CDR1 LNHDA, CDR2 SQIVND (reference sequence). V shed 7 bases and J shed 4 bases, with 16 bases lying between them. The CDR3 is made up of 14 amino acids.

The V gene is TRBV19, the J gene TRBJ2-3; 14 nucleotides line up with TRBD2. V lost 5 bases and J lost 3; bases outside the gene matches: 4. Germline V CDR1 and CDR2: LNHDA, SQIVND (reference sequence). CDR3 length: 16 amino acids. Here the CDR3 reads CASSGTSGRVTDTQYF. CDR3 sequence (DNA): TGTGCCAGTAGTGGGACTAGCGGGAGAGTGACAGATACGCAGTATTTT.

V is TRBV28 and J is TRBJ2-7, with 8 bases matching TRBD2. CDR1 MDHEN and CDR2 SYDVKM come from the germline V gene. This CDR3 region has 14 residues. Germline trimming cut 6 bases from V and 0 bases from J; bases unmatched to any gene: 4. This CDR3 is CASRPAGASYEQYF. CDR3 nucleotide sequence: TGTGCCAGCAGGCCAGCGGGAGCCTCCTACGAGCAGTACTTC.

This clone appeared once. The gene calls are TRBV5-1 and TRBJ2-5, with 8 bases aligning to TRBD2. CDR1 SGHRS and CDR2 YFSETQ come from the germline V gene. This CDR3 has 15 amino acids. V was pared by 4 bases and J by 1 base, with 6 bases of the junction left unmatched. In DNA form, the CDR3 reads TGCGCCAGCAGCCCCAGGGCGGGGGGCCAAGAGACCCAGTACTTC. Protein: CASSPRAGGQETQYF.

Remarks on this clone: In the same sample, other DNA sequences code for this CDR3. This chain uses TRBV5-1 with TRBJ2-5, with TRBD1 matching over 9 bases. The CDR3 contains 14 residues. Looked up from germline, CDR1 is SGHRS and CDR2 is YFSETQ. The V gene end was trimmed by 4 bases and the J gene end by 2 bases; junction bases not matched to a gene: 3. CDR3 sequence: CASSIGQGQETQYF. In DNA form, the CDR3 reads TGCGCCAGCAGCATAGGACAGGGGCAAGAGACCCAGTACTTC.

The rearrangement links TRBV27 to TRBJ1-1; D may be TRBD1 (5 bases). Germline V lookup: CDR1 MNHEY, CDR2 SMNVEV (reference sequence). This CDR3 spans 16 amino acids. Trimming shortened V by 2 bases and J by 1 base, and 14 bases separated the two germline ends. CDR3 nucleotide sequence: TGTGCCAGCAGTTTACAAACTGGGACGGCGAACACTGAAGCTTTCTTT. Its translation: CASSLQTGTANTEAFF.

The chain couples TRBV4-1 to TRBJ2-1, with D perhaps matching TRBD2 (6 bases). This CDR3 comprises 15 residues. V was cut by 4 bases and J by 4 bases, with 14 bases left in between. Germline values: CDR1 MGHRA, CDR2 YSYEKL. CDR3 loop: CASSRLDYRYNEQFF. The DNA for the CDR3 is TGCGCCAGCAGCCGCCTGGACTACCGATACAATGAGCAGTTCTTC.

The CDR3 region is CASSYRWGVADTQYF. As DNA, the CDR3 is TGTGCCAGCAGTTACCGATGGGGGGTCGCAGATACGCAGTATTTT. The J gene is TRBJ2-3, the V gene TRBV6-5; D is possibly TRBD2 (6 bases). Germline-derived CDR1 and CDR2 are MNHEY and SVGAGI. The length of the CDR3 is 15 residues. V dropped 2 bases and J dropped 4 bases, with 13 bases sitting between them.

The chain employs TRBV2 and TRBJ2-1; 8 positions agree with TRBD2. The germline gives CDR1 SNHLY, CDR2 FYNNEI. This CDR3 is built from 15 residues. Germline trimming cut 7 bases from V and 0 bases from J; bases unmatched to any gene: 5. DNA for the CDR3: TGTGCCAGCATGGAGCGGGAGTACTCCTACAATGAGCAGTTCTTC. It is translated as CASMEREYSYNEQFF. Combining the CDR3 with reference TRBV2 and TRBJ2-1 gives the whole variable domain EPEVTQTPSHQVTQMGQEVILRCVPISNHLYFYWYRQILGQKVEFLVSFYNNEISEKSEIFDDQFSVERPDGSNFTLKIRSTKLEDSAMYFCASMEREYSYNEQFFGPGTRLTVL.

V and J are TRBV7-9 and TRBJ2-7; 8 nucleotides align to TRBD2. V lost 2 bases, J lost 2 bases, and 5 bases stayed unmatched. CDR3 length: 15 residues. Per germline, CDR1 SEHNR and CDR2 FQNEAQ (reference sequence). CDR3 loop: CASSLQRENTYEQYF. In DNA form, the CDR3 reads TGTGCCAGCAGCTTACAGCGGGAGAACACCTACGAGCAGTACTTC.

The chain links TRBV7-9 to TRBJ2-5, with 8 bases identical to TRBD1. The DNA end is a closer match to TRBJ2-7, so the J assignment may be wrong. This CDR3 is built from 14 residues. Germline V gene sequence: CDR1 SEHNR, CDR2 FQNEAQ (reference sequence). This CDR3 is CASSPGTGRREQYF. CDR3 sequence (DNA): TGTGCCAGCAGCCCAGGGACAGGTCGGCGCGAGCAGTACTTC.

The V gene is TRBV4-2, the J gene TRBJ2-6; D is uncertain. CDR3 length equals 14 residues. V lost 10 bases and J lost 2, with 12 bases in between. CDR1 is LGHNA, CDR2 YNFKEQ, per germline. The CDR3 region has the DNA TGTGCCACTGATGACCCGGCTGGGGCCAACGTCCTGACTTTC. Its translation is CATDDPAGANVLTF.

The chain joins TRBV28 to TRBJ1-2, with 10 bases matching TRBD1. The germline gives CDR1 MDHEN, CDR2 SYDVKM. J lost 5 bases, V lost 7 bases, and 4 bases had no gene match. The CDR3 is 13 residues long. CDR3 DNA: TGTGCCAGCATGGGACAGGGGATATATGGCTACACCTTC. This translates into CASMGQGIYGYTF.

CDR3 protein: CASSSPEFIAGGIYEQYF. For the CDR3, the DNA is TGTGCCAGCAGCTCCCCTGAGTTTATAGCGGGAGGGATCTACGAGCAGTACTTC. The gene calls are TRBV7-8 and TRBJ2-7; 11 nucleotides agree with TRBD2. The trim removed 4 bases at V and 3 bases at J, leaving 14 bases unmatched. The germline V gene encodes CDR1 SGHVS and CDR2 FQNEAQ. The CDR3 sequence is 18 residues long.

The chain is built from TRBV5-8 and TRBJ2-6, with D possibly matching TRBD1 (5 bases). The V end was cut by 0 bases, the J end by 0 bases, with 10 bases between. CDR3 size: 17 residues. Per germline, CDR1 SGHTS and CDR2 YDEGEE. The CDR3 reads CASSLVWGSSGANVLTF. CDR3 sequence (DNA): TGTGCCAGCAGCTTGGTCTGGGGCAGCTCTGGGGCCAACGTCCTGACTTTC.

This clone was seen a single time. The rearrangement uses TRBV14 and TRBJ2-1, with TRBD1 matching over 9 bases. V lost 3 bases to trimming and J lost 0 bases; unmatched junction nucleotides: 9. Per the germline V gene, CDR1 is SGHDN and CDR2 is FVKESK. The CDR3 has 18 amino acids. CDR3 nucleotide sequence: TGTGCCAGCAGCCAGGACAGGGGCCACTCGAGCTCCTACAATGAGCAGTTCTTC. Protein: CASSQDRGHSSSYNEQFF.